Reported below is one T cell receptor (beta chain). The CDR3 is 16 residues long. V lost 5 bases and J lost 0; bases outside the gene matches: 4. The germline V gene encodes CDR1 DFQATT and CDR2 SNEGSKA (reference sequence). Patients aged 18 to 65 had newly diagnosed hyperthyroidism of under 2 months' duration. This record belongs to a study of T cells in Graves' hyperthyroidism and ophthalmopathy. RNA transcripts gave rise to amplified TCR beta CDR3 regions. HTBI primers were employed in a first-round RT-PCR of the TCR CDR3. One entry per CDR3 protein, called by TCRdb with MiXCR from the multiplex PCR reads. Of around 620,000 distinct CDR3 sequences listed, around 15% are singletons.

This sequence originates from a woman in her 30s with Graves' hyperthyroidism. The chain carries TRBV20-1 and TRBJ2-1; 13 bases are a match to TRBD2. The sample was blood. As DNA, the CDR3 is TGCAGTGCTTTCGGGACTAGCGGGAACTCCTACAATGAGCAGTTCTTC. It specifies CSAFGTSGNSYNEQFF.